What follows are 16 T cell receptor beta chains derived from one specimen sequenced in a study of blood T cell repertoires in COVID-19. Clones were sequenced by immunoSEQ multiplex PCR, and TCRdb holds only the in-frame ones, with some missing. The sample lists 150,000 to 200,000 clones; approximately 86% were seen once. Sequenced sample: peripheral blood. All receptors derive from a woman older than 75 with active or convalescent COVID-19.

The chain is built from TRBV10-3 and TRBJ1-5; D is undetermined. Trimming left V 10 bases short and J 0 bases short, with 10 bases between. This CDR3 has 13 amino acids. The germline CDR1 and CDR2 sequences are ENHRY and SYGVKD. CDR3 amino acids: CATGGDSNQPQHF. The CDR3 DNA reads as TGTGCCACCGGCGGGGATAGCAATCAGCCCCAGCATTTT.

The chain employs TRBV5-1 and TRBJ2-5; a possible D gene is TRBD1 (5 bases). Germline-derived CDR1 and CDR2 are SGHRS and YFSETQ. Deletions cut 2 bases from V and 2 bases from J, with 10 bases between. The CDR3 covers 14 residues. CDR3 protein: CASSFQGLQETQYF. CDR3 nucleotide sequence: TGCGCCAGCAGCTTTCAGGGCCTACAAGAGACCCAGTACTTC. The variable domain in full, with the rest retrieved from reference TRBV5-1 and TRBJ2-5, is KAGVTQTPRYLIKTRGQQVTLSCSPISGHRSVSWYQQTPGQGLQFLFEYFSETQRNKGNFPGRFSGRQFSNSRSEMNVSTLELGDSALYLCASSFQGLQETQYFGPGTRLLVL.

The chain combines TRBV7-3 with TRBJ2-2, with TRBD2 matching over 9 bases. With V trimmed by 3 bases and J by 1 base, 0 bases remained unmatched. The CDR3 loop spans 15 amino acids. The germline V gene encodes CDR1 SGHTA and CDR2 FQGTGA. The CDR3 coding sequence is TGTGCCAGCAGCTTGACTAGCGGGAACACCGGGGAGCTGTTTTTT. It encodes CASSLTSGNTGELFF.

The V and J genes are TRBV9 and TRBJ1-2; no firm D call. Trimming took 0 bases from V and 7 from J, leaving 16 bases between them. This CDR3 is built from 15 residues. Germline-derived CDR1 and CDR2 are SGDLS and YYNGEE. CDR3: CASSVGPGSPFGYTF. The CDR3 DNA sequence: TGTGCCAGCAGCGTAGGTCCGGGGTCCCCCTTTGGCTACACCTTC.

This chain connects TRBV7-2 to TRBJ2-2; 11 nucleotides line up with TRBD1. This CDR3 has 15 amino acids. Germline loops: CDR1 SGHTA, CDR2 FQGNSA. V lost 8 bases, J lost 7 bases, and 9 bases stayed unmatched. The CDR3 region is CASHEGTGGIGELFF. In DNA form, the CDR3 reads TGTGCCAGCCACGAAGGGACAGGGGGAATCGGGGAGCTGTTTTTT.

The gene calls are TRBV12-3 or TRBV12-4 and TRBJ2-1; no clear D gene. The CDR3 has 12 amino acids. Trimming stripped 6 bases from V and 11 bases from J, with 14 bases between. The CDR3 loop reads CASSPNDMKQFF. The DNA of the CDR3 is TGTGCCAGCAGCCCTAATGACATGAAGCAGTTCTTC.

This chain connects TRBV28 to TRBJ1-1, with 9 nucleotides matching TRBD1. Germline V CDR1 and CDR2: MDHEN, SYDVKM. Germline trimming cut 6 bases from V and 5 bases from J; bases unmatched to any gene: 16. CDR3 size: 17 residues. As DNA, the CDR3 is TGTGCCAGCAGACCGCCGGGACAGGGATTTACAAGGACTGAAGCTTTCTTT. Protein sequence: CASRPPGQGFTRTEAFF.

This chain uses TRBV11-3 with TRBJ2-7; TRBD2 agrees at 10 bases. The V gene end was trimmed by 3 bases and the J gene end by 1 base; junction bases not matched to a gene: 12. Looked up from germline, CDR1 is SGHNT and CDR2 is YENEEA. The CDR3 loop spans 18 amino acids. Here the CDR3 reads CASSFPGTSASLSYEQYF. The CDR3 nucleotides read TGTGCCAGCAGCTTCCCCGGGACTAGCGCCAGCCTGTCCTACGAGCAGTACTTC.

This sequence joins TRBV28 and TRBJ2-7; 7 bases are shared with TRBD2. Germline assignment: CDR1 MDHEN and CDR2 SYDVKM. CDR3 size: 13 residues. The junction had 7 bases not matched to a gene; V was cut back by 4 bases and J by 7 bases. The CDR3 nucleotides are TGTGCCAGCAGTTGGCGGGAGCCTCGGGAGCAGTACTTC. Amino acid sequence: CASSWREPREQYF.

The CDR3 region has the DNA TGTGCCAGCAACAGGGATGGAGATAATTCACCCCTCCACTTT. Protein sequence: CASNRDGDNSPLHF. The chain joins TRBV2 to TRBJ1-6; possibly TRBD1 for D (6 bases). The V and J ends lost 7 bases and 5 bases respectively, with 12 bases between them. Germline CDR1 SNHLY, CDR2 FYNNEI. The CDR3 loop spans 14 amino acids.

The CDR3 loop is CASSFRGTQYF. The CDR3 DNA reads TGTGCCAGCAGTTTCCGGGGGACGCAGTATTTT. The chain joins TRBV27 to TRBJ2-3; D possibly corresponds to TRBD2 (6 bases). The CDR3 loop spans 11 amino acids. Germline V gives CDR1 MNHEY, CDR2 SMNVEV (reference sequence). V lost 3 bases and J lost 9, with 7 bases in between.

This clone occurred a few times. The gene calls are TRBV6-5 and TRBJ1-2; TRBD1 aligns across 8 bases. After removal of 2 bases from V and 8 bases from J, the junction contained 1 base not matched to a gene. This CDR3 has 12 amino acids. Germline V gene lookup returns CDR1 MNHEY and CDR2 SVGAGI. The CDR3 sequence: CASSYAGGGYTF. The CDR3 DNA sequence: TGTGCCAGCAGTTACGCAGGGGGCGGCTACACCTTC.

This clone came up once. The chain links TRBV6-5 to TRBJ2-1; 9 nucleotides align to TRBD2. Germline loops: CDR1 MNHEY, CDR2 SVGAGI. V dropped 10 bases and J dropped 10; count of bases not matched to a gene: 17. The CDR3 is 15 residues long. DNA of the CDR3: TGTGCCACAGAGAAGGGACTAGCTAATTCTGGAGAGCAGTTCTTC. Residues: CATEKGLANSGEQFF.

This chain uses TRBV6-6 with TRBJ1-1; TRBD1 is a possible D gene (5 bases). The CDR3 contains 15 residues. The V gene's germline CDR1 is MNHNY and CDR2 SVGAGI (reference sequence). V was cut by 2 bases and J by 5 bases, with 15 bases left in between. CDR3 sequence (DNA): TGTGCCAGCAGTTACCCCCTCGGGGGGGGGACTGAAGCTTTCTTT. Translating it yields CASSYPLGGGTEAFF.

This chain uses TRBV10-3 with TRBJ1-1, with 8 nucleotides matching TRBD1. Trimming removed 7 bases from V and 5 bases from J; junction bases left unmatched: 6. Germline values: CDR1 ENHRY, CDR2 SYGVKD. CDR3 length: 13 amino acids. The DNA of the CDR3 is TGTGCCATCACCGGCCAGGGGGCGACTGAAGCTTTCTTT. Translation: CAITGQGATEAFF.

CDR3 nucleotides: TGTGCCAGCAGCAAAGCGCTAAGAGAACTAGCGGGAGGTCTATCTAGCACAGATACGCAGTATTTT. Translating it yields CASSKALRELAGGLSSTDTQYF. V and J are TRBV21-1 and TRBJ2-3; the listed D gene, TRBD2, was not tested against the DNA. TRBV21-1 is a known pseudogene. The CDR3 contains 22 residues.